This T cell receptor beta chain came from a study of molecular identifiers for immune sequencing clone quantification. Preparation of the bulk TCR libraries relied on previously described methods and listed TCR primers. TCRdb re-called the PCR reads through MiXCR, storing one row per CDR3 protein. The sample has 460,000 or so distinct CDR3 sequences, over 20% seen once; the top ten hold 0.7% to 0.95%. This clonotype was counted ten times or more. Sorted naive CD8 T cells were those defined as CD8+CD4-CCR7+CD45RA+. CDR1 MNHEY and CDR2 SVGAGI come from the germline V gene. The CDR3 covers 11 residues. Between the trimmed V and J ends, which lost 9 bases and 6 bases, there was a span of 12 bases.

The clonotype was recovered from a human donor in good health. Some libraries in this study had Jurkat cell RNA spiked in. Specimen: naive CD8+ T cells from blood, with Jurkat cell RNA spiked in. Subset indicated: FACS-sorted CD8+CD4-CCR7+CD45RA+ naive T cells. The chain is built from TRBV6-5 and TRBJ2-7, with D tentatively TRBD2 (6 bases). The CDR3 sequence is CASTSGLEQYF. As DNA, the CDR3 is TGTGCCAGTACAAGCGGGCTCGAGCAGTACTTC.